The present T cell receptor beta chain was sequenced within a study of cytomegalovirus exposure and HLA in healthy donors. Whole-study results and caveats: Many donors carried some public TCRs, although rarity characterized most TCR sequences. In a later analysis, CMV-associated beta chains were mostly HLA-associated, it appeared.

This clone was seen a few times. The antigen is not known. The junction does not match germline at one end; this may be a read error. The germline gives CDR1 MNHEY, CDR2 SMNVEV (reference sequence). This CDR3 region has 16 residues. Primers included in the PCR were 60 Vbeta and 13 Jbeta primers. Authors' analysis steps: In a later analysis, around 10 million of about 80 million unique beta chains occurred in at least two donors. Only in-frame clones appear in the TCRdb table, and some are missing; sequencing was by immunoSEQ multiplex PCR. That table is the source of V, J and clone size, and D and trimming were worked out from the DNA. The table has around 120,000 clones, roughly 78% seen once.

The clonotype comes from a woman aged 40 to 50 in good health and CMV-seronegative. Sequenced material: PBMCs. The rearrangement uses TRBV27 and TRBJ2-1, with 8 nucleotides matching TRBD2. CDR3: CASSLSRTSLYNEQFF. For the CDR3, the DNA is TGTGCCAGCAGTCTATCCCGGACTAGCCTTTACAATGAGCAGTTCTTC.